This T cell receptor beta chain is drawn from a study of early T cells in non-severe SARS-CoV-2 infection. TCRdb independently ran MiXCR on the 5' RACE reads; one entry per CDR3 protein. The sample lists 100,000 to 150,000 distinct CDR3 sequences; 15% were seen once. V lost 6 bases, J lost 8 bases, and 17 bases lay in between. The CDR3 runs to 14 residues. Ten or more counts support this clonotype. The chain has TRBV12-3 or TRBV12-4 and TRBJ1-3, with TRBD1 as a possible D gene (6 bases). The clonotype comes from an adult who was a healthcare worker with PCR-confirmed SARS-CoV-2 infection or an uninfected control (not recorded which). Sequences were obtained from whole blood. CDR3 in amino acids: CASSSGTPGDTIYF. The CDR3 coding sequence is TGTGCCAGCAGCTCCGGGACACCTGGGGACACCATATATTTT.